Detailed here is one T cell receptor (beta chain). PCR amplification relied on 60 Vbeta primers (plus 13 Jbeta primers). Assay: immunoSEQ multiplex PCR; the TCRdb copy retains only in-frame clones and omits some. The sample records some 120,000 clones, about 70% being singletons. The CDR3 loop spans 14 amino acids. Germline V gene lookup returns CDR1 LNHDA and CDR2 SQIVND (reference sequence). V was pared by 7 bases and J by 8 bases, with 10 bases of the junction left unmatched. The data derive from a study of cytomegalovirus exposure and HLA in healthy donors. J is TRBJ2-1 and V is TRBV19; 8 bases fit TRBD2. Input material: PBMCs. The receptor was isolated from a human donor in good health. Written as DNA, the CDR3 is TGTGCCAGTAACCCGGCTAGCGGGCACCATGAGCAGTTCTTC. It specifies CASNPASGHHEQFF.